These T cell receptor beta chains were read from a single sample in a study of vaccination effects on CD4 cells after COVID-19. These receptors lack a known antigen. Clones were sequenced by immunoSEQ multiplex PCR, and TCRdb holds only the in-frame ones, with some missing. In the table there are approximately 30,000 clones, around four fifths of which are singletons. The specimen was CD4+ T cells from PBMCs cultured with HCoV-NL63 spike peptides, collected after COVID-19 vaccination. These TCRs come from a human donor who received a COVID-19 vaccine. Both conserved end residues are part of each CDR3. D genes are given only for firm matches. The size field is filled for only some rows; it gives once, few, many or a size class.

d_gene,v_gene,j_gene,abundance,CDR3aa,CDR3nt
-,TRBV30,TRBJ2-3,-,CAWSPITDTQYF,TGTGCCTGGAGTCCGATCACAGATACGCAGTATTTT
TRBD2,TRBV7-9,TRBJ2-1,-,CASSLERGGHNEQFF,TGTGCCAGCAGCTTAGAGCGGGGGGGACACAATGAGCAGTTCTTC
-,TRBV7-9,TRBJ1-1,-,CASDRIDTEAFF,TGTGCCAGTGATAGGATAGACACTGAAGCTTTCTTT
-,TRBV18,TRBJ1-6,-,CASSPQLGHESSPLHF,TGTGCCAGCTCACCACAATTAGGGCATGAGAGTTCACCCCTCCACTTT
TRBD1,TRBV27,TRBJ1-2,-,CASSPVQGAGYTF,TGTGCCAGCAGTCCCGTACAGGGGGCGGGCTACACCTTC
-,TRBV12-1,TRBJ2-7,-,CASSFVFSWRASYEQYF,TGTGCCAGCAGCTTTGTCTTTAGTTGGCGGGCCTCCTACGAGCAGTACTTC
-,TRBV5-1,TRBJ2-2,-,CATNEEDTGELFF,TGCGCCACCAATGAGGAGGACACCGGGGAGCTGTTTTTT
-,TRBV4-1,TRBJ1-5,-,CASSHPESGQPQHF,TGCGCCAGCAGCCACCCCGAATCGGGTCAGCCCCAGCATTTT
TRBD1,TRBV10-3,TRBJ1-6,-,CAISGGTGDSPLHF,TGTGCCATCAGTGGGGGGACAGGGGACTCACCCCTCCACTTT
-,TRBV2,TRBJ1-3,-,CASTREAGNTIYF,TGTGCCAGCACTAGGGAAGCTGGAAACACCATATATTTT
TRBD2,TRBV7-8,TRBJ2-1,-,CASSLAMRLAGAIENNEQFF,TGTGCCAGCAGCTTAGCGATGAGACTAGCGGGAGCGATCGAAAACAATGAGCAGTTCTTC
-,TRBV21-1,TRBJ1-1,-,CASSKLRREAFF,TGTGCCAGCAGCAAACTCCGGAGGGAAGCTTTCTTT
-,TRBV7-2,TRBJ2-1,few,CASSLDTGAGRNEQFF,TGTGCCAGCAGCTTAGACACGGGGGCGGGCAGGAATGAGCAGTTCTTC
-,TRBV29-1,TRBJ2-3,-,CSVAEGLGTDTQYF,TGCAGCGTTGCGGAGGGGCTGGGCACAGATACGCAGTATTTT
TRBD1,TRBV6-5,TRBJ1-2,large,CASSGGQGLGYGYTF,TGTGCCAGCAGCGGCGGACAGGGTCTTGGCTATGGCTACACCTTC
TRBD1,TRBV9,TRBJ2-3,-,CASSPPDRGLPPSTDTQYF,TGTGCCAGCAGCCCCCCGGACAGGGGACTACCGCCTAGCACAGATACGCAGTATTTT
-,TRBV27,TRBJ2-4,-,CASNGAELQFLAKNIQYF,TGTGCCAGCAACGGGGCGGAATTACAATTCCTAGCCAAAAACATTCAGTACTTC
TRBD2,TRBV2,TRBJ2-5,-,CASSEAIGTSGGETQYF,TGTGCCAGCAGTGAAGCTATAGGGACTAGCGGCGGGGAGACCCAGTACTTC
-,TRBV5-1,TRBJ1-5,few,CASSFEVDQPQHF,TGCGCCAGCAGCTTTGAAGTCGATCAGCCCCAGCATTTT
-,TRBV5-4,TRBJ1-1,-,CASMRGGCTEAFF,TGTGCCAGCATGCGGGGGGGGTGCACTGAAGCTTTCTTT
TRBD1,TRBV5-8,TRBJ1-5,-,CASSLRDRGYQPQHF,TGTGCCAGCAGCTTGCGGGACAGGGGTTATCAGCCCCAGCATTTT
-,TRBV19,TRBJ1-5,few,CASSFQGNGQPQHF,TGTGCCAGTAGTTTTCAGGGGAACGGTCAGCCCCAGCATTTT
TRBD1,TRBV10-3,TRBJ1-1,once,CAIRGDRGGGEAFF,TGTGCCATCAGGGGGGACAGGGGAGGCGGTGAAGCTTTCTTT
TRBD1,TRBV15,TRBJ1-4,once,CATSRDLTGGEKLFF,TGTGCCACCAGCAGAGATCTCACAGGGGGGGAAAAACTGTTTTTT
TRBD1,TRBV18,TRBJ2-7,-,CASSPGTAPEQYF,TGTGCCAGCTCACCTGGGACAGCTCCCGAGCAGTACTTC
TRBD1,TRBV19,TRBJ2-1,few,CASSFRDRYNEQFF,TGTGCCAGCAGCTTCCGGGACAGGTACAATGAGCAGTTCTTC
TRBD1,TRBV7-7,TRBJ1-1,-,CASSPAPGQGSSEAFF,TGTGCCAGCAGCCCAGCACCGGGACAGGGTTCTTCTGAAGCTTTCTTT
-,TRBV3-1/TRBV3-2,TRBJ2-1,once,CASSQGTGEQFF,TGTGCCAGCAGCCAAGGAACGGGTGAGCAGTTCTTC
-,TRBV6-5,TRBJ1-3,-,CASSLTGTGNTIYF,TGTGCCAGCAGTTTAACAGGGACTGGAAACACCATATATTTT
-,TRBV5-1,TRBJ2-1,-,CASSLLGGNEQFF,TGCGCCAGCAGCTTGCTTGGGGGAAATGAGCAGTTCTTC
-,TRBV6-1,TRBJ1-1,-,CASSELIRGAREAFF,TGTGCCAGCAGTGAACTTATTCGAGGGGCTCGGGAGGCTTTCTTT
-,TRBV7-8,TRBJ1-2,once,CASSSRGAGYDGYTF,TGTGCCAGCAGCTCCAGAGGTGCGGGGTACGATGGCTACACCTTC
-,TRBV14,TRBJ2-5,-,CASSQVDVQTQYF,TGTGCCAGCAGCCAAGTTGACGTGCAGACCCAGTACTTC
TRBD1,TRBV11-2,TRBJ2-2,once,CASTPGQGVFTGELFF,TGTGCCAGCACCCCTGGGCAGGGGGTTTTCACCGGGGAGCTGTTTTTT
-,TRBV7-8,TRBJ1-1,few,CASSLGSGWNTEAFF,TGTGCCAGCAGCTTAGGTTCAGGATGGAACACTGAAGCTTTCTTT
TRBD1,TRBV3-1/TRBV3-2,TRBJ1-4,-,CASTPGTGIGKLFF,TGTGCCAGCACCCCCGGGACAGGGATCGGAAAACTGTTTTTT
TRBD2,TRBV5-5,TRBJ2-7,-,CASAIGGLASYEQYF,TGTGCCAGCGCGATTGGGGGACTAGCGTCTTACGAGCAGTACTTC
-,TRBV19,TRBJ1-4,-,CASRTDTTNEKLFF,TGTGCCAGTCGAACCGACACAACTAATGAAAAACTGTTTTTT
TRBD1,TRBV11-3,TRBJ2-1,once,CASSRQDRDPPMGYNEQFF,TGTGCCAGCAGCCGCCAGGACAGGGACCCCCCCATGGGGTACAATGAGCAGTTCTTC
-,TRBV5-4,TRBJ2-7,-,CASSSPRQVDEQYF,TGTGCCAGCAGCTCGCCCCGACAGGTTGACGAGCAGTACTTC
TRBD1,TRBV15,TRBJ1-5,-,CATSREDRVWNQPQHF,TGTGCCACCAGCAGAGAAGACAGGGTTTGGAATCAGCCCCAGCATTTT
-,TRBV29-1,TRBJ1-1,-,CSVEVSMNTEAFF,TGCAGCGTTGAGGTTTCTATGAACACTGAAGCTTTCTTT
-,TRBV7-2,TRBJ2-3,-,CASSFTVASLADTQYF,TGTGCCAGCAGCTTTACGGTAGCTAGCTTAGCAGATACGCAGTATTTT
-,TRBV19,TRBJ1-5,-,CASSADHNQPQHF,TGTGCCAGTAGTGCGGACCATAATCAGCCCCAGCATTTT
-,TRBV9,TRBJ2-3,-,CASSESGGTDTQYF,TGTGCCAGCAGCGAATCAGGGGGCACAGATACGCAGTATTTT
-,TRBV29-1,TRBJ1-1,-,CSVRPRLNTEAFF,TGCAGCGTTCGCCCCAGGTTGAACACTGAAGCTTTCTTT
-,TRBV25-1,TRBJ2-7,-,CASSEIRGDEQYF,TGTGCCAGCAGTGAAATTAGGGGAGACGAGCAGTACTTC
TRBD1,TRBV5-6,TRBJ2-1,-,CASSLGQGVREQFF,TGTGCCAGCAGCTTGGGACAGGGGGTCAGGGAGCAGTTCTTC
TRBD2,TRBV4-2,TRBJ2-5,-,CASSQGLLAYQETQYF,TGTGCCAGCAGCCAAGGTCTACTAGCGTATCAAGAGACCCAGTACTTC
-,TRBV5-5,TRBJ2-1,-,CASSLAPGPSNEQFF,TGTGCCAGCAGCTTGGCGCCCGGACCTTCCAATGAGCAGTTCTTC
-,TRBV18,TRBJ2-1,-,CASSPRAGQFF,TGTGCCAGCTCACCACGGGCGGGGCAGTTCTTC
-,TRBV7-9,TRBJ1-1,-,CASSLAVGQTEAFF,TGTGCCAGCAGCTTAGCGGTCGGTCAAACTGAAGCTTTCTTT
-,TRBV5-1,TRBJ2-7,-,CASSSGFSYEQYF,TGCGCCAGCAGCTCCGGGTTCTCCTACGAGCAGTACTTC